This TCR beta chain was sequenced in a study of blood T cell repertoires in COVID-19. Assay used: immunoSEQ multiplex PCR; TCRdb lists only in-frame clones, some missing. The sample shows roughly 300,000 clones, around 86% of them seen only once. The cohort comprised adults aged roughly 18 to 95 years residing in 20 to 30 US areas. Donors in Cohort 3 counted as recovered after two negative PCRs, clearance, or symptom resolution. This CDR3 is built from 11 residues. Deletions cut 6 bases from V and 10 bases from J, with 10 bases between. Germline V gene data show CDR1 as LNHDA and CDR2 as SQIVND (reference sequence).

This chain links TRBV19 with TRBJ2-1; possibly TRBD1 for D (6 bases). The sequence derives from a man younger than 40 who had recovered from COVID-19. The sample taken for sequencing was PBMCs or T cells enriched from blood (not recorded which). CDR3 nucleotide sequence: TGTGCCAGTAGGGGCACAGGGGAGCAGTTCTTC. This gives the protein CASRGTGEQFF. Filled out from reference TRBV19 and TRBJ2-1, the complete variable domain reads DGGITQSPKYLFRKEGQNVTLSCEQNLNHDAMYWYRQDPGQGLRLIYYSQIVNDFQKGDIAEGYSVSREKKESFPLTVTSAQKNPTAFYLCASRGTGEQFFGPGTRLTVL.